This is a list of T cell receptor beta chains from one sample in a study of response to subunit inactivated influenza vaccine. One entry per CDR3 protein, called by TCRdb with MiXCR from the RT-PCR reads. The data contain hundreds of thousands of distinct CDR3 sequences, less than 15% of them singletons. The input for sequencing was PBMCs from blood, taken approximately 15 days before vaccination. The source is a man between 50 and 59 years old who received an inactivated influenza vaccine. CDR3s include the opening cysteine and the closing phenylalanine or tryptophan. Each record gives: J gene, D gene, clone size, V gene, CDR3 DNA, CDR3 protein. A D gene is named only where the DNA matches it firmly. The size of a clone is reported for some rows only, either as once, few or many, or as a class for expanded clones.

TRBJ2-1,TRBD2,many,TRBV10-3,TGTGCCATCAGGGCCGGGACTAGCGACTACAATGAGCAGTTCTTC,CAIRAGTSDYNEQFF
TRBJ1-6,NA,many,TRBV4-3,TGCGCCAGCAGCCAAGTCCCCCTCCCGGGGAATTCACCCCTCCACTTT,CASSQVPLPGNSPLHF
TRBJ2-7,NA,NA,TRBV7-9,TGTGCCAGCAGCGTACAGAGCTACGAGCAGTACTTC,CASSVQSYEQYF
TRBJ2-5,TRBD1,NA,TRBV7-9,TGTGCCAGCAGCTGGGACAGTGTGAAAGAGACCCAGTACTTC,CASSWDSVKETQYF
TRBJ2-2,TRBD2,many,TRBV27,TGTGCCAGCAGTTTCGGAGCGGGGGGGACCACCGGGGAGCTGTTTTTT,CASSFGAGGTTGELFF
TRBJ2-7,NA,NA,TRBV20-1,TGCAGTGCTAGAGCCGGGACCACCTACGAGCAGTACTTC,CSARAGTTYEQYF
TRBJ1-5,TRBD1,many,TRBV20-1,TGCAGTGCTAGAATCGGACAGGGGTCATGGTTACGCAGAAATAGCAATCAGCCCCAGCATTTT,CSARIGQGSWLRRNSNQPQHF
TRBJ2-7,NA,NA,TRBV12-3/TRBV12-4,TGTGCCAGCAGTTTGTTTCTCCGGCAGGACCGCTACGAGCAGTACTTC,CASSLFLRQDRYEQYF
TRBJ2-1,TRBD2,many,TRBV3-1,TGTGCCAGCAGCCCCCTTGGCGGGGGGGCCTACAATGAGCAGTTCTTC,CASSPLGGGAYNEQFF
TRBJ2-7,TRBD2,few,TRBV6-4,TGTGCCAGCAGTGACTACCGCACACTAGCGGGAGTGCGCGAGCAGTACTTC,CASSDYRTLAGVREQYF
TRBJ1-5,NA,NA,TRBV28,TGTGCCATCGGGGTCGGACAGACCAATCAGCCCCAGCATTTT,CAIGVGQTNQPQHF
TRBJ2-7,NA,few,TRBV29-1,TGCAGCGTCGGGACTTCAGTCGCCTACGAGCAGTACTTC,CSVGTSVAYEQYF
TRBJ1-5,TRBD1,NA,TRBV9,TGTGCCAGCAGCGCATCAGGGGGAGTCAATCAGCCCCAGCATTTT,CASSASGGVNQPQHF
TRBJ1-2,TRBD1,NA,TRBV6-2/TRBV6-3,TGTGCCAGCAGTTACGGGACAGGGACCTATGGCTACACCTTC,CASSYGTGTYGYTF
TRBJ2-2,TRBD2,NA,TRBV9,TGTGCCAGCAGCGTAGCGGGGACTATTACCACCGGGGAGCTGTTTTTT,CASSVAGTITTGELFF
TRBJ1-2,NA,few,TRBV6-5,TGTGCCAGCAGTTACTCTAGGGGAATCTATGGCTACACCTTC,CASSYSRGIYGYTF
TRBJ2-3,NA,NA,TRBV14,TGTGCCAGCAGCAAACGAGTGATTTGGGAAACATCAGATACGCAGTATTTT,CASSKRVIWETSDTQYF
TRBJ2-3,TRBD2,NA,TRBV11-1,TGTGCCAGCAGCTCCACCCTGACTAGCGGGACACCGGGAGGCACAGATACGCAGTATTTT,CASSSTLTSGTPGGTDTQYF
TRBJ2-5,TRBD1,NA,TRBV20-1,TGCAGTGCTTTAACGGGACAGGGTGTCAAGACCCAGTACTTC,CSALTGQGVKTQYF
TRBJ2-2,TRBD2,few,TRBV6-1,TGTGCCAGCAACCCGGGACTAGCGGGGGGGAACACCGGGGAGCTGTTTTTT,CASNPGLAGGNTGELFF
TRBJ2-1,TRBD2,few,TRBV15,TGTGCCACCAGCGACCCACCGGGACTAGCGGGGAATGAGCAGTTCTTC,CATSDPPGLAGNEQFF
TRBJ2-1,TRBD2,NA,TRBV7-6,TGTGCCAGCAGCTTATTCCCTAGCGGGTCGAGAAACTACAATGAGCAGTTCTTC,CASSLFPSGSRNYNEQFF
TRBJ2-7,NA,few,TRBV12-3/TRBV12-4,TGTGCCAGCAGTCTCGATCTGGACAGAGCCTACGAGCAGTACTTC,CASSLDLDRAYEQYF
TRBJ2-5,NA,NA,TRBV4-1,TGCGCCAGCAGCCAATATGGGGTCGAGACCCAGTACTTC,CASSQYGVETQYF
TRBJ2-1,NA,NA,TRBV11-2,TGTGCCAGCAGCTTAGAAACACTAGTCAATGAGCAGTTCTTC,CASSLETLVNEQFF
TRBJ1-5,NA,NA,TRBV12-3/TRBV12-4,TGTGCCAGCAGTTTTCTAGGGGGAGCGAATCAGCCCCAGCATTTT,CASSFLGGANQPQHF
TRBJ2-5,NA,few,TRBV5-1,TGCGCCAGCAGCTTGGATTTCCGGGGTCGGGAGACCCAGTACTTC,CASSLDFRGRETQYF
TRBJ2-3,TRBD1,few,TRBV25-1,TGTGCCAGCAGTGAGCAGGGGGGCACAGATACGCAGTATTTT,CASSEQGGTDTQYF
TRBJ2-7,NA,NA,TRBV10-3,TGTGCCATCAGTGAGGGCGGCTCCTACGAGCAGTACTTC,CAISEGGSYEQYF
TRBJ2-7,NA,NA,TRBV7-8,TGTGCCAGCAGCTTAGGTCCCAGCACCGAGCAGTACTTC,CASSLGPSTEQYF
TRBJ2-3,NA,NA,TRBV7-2,TGTGCCAGCAGCTTAGGAGGGAGACAGGCCACAGATACGCAGTATTTT,CASSLGGRQATDTQYF
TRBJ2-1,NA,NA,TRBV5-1,TGCGCCAGCAGCTCCCTCAGACGGCACAATGAGCAGTTCTTC,CASSSLRRHNEQFF
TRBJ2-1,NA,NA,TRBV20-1,TGCAGTGCTAGAAACCGGGTGGGCTACAATGAGCAGTTCTTC,CSARNRVGYNEQFF
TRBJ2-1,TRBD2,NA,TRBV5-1,TGCGCCAGCAGCTTGGAAGCGGGGGGGCCCTCCTACAATGAGCAGTTCTTC,CASSLEAGGPSYNEQFF
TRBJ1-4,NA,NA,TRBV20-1,TGCAGTGCCAAAAAGGGTCCTGAAAAACTGTTTTTT,CSAKKGPEKLFF
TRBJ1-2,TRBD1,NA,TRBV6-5,TGTGCCAGCAGTTCGTTGACAGGGTATGGCTACACCTTC,CASSSLTGYGYTF
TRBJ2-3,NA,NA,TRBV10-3,TGTGCCATCAGAACCCCCTCGGATGTTACGCAGTATTTT,CAIRTPSDVTQYF
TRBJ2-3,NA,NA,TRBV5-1,TGCGCCAGCAGTCGGGGGCGCACAGATACGCAGTATTTT,CASSRGRTDTQYF
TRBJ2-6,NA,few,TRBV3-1,TGTGCCAGCAGCCAAGAGTCGATTACTGGGGCCAACGTCCTGACTTTC,CASSQESITGANVLTF
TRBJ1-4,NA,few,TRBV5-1,TGCGCCAGCAGCTTAGGGGGGACCGTCGCAACTAATGAAAAACTGTTTTTT,CASSLGGTVATNEKLFF
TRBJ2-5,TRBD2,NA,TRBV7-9,TGTGCCAGCGTTAGCGGGAAGGCGACCCAGTACTTC,CASVSGKATQYF
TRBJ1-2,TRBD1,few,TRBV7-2,TGTGCCAGCAGCCCCGACAGGGGGCAGCATAGGAACTATGGCTACACCTTC,CASSPDRGQHRNYGYTF
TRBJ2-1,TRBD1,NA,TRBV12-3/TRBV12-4,TGTGCCAGCAGGGACCGACAGGGGCAAAGCTCCTACAATGAGCAGTTCTTC,CASRDRQGQSSYNEQFF
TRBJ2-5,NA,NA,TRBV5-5,TGTGCCAGCCAACCCCCTACATTGGAGACCCAGTACTTC,CASQPPTLETQYF
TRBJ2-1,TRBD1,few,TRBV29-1,TGCAGCGTCGGACAGGGGAATGAGCAGTTCTTC,CSVGQGNEQFF
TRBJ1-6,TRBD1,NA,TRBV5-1,TGCGCCAGCAGAGCCGGGACAGAGAATTCACCCCTCCACTTT,CASRAGTENSPLHF
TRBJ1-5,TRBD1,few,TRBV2,TGTGCCAGCACCTCCTGGACAGGGGGCGGCAATCAGCCCCAGCATTTT,CASTSWTGGGNQPQHF
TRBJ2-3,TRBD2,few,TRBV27,TGTGCCAGCAGTTTGGTGTGGGAGGGCCAGGTTGGAACAGATACGCAGTATTTT,CASSLVWEGQVGTDTQYF
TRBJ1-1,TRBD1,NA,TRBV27,TGTGCCAGCAGTACTACGGGACAGGGGACCAGGAACACTGAAGCTTTCTTT,CASSTTGQGTRNTEAFF
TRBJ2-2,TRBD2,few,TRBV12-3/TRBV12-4,TGTGCCAGCAGCGGGGGGGCCTTTAGCGGGGAGCTGTTTTTT,CASSGGAFSGELFF
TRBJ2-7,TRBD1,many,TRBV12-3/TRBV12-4,TGTGCCAGCAGAAAGACAGGGGATGAGCAGTACTTC,CASRKTGDEQYF